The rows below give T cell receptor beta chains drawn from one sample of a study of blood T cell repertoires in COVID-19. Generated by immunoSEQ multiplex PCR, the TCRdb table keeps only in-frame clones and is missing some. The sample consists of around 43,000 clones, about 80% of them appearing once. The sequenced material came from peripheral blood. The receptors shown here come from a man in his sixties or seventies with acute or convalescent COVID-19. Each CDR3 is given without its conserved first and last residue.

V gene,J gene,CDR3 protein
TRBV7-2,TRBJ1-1,ASSPYKNTEAF
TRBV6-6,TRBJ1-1,ASTGLFSTEAF
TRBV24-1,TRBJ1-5,ATRGKADQPQH
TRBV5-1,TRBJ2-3,ASSLVGTSGADTQY
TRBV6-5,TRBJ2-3,ASSLTSDTQY
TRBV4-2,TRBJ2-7,ASSQNVRQGAEQY
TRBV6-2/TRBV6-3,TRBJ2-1,ASSLGLDSYNEQF
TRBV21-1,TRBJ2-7,ASSSTGKLAGVISYEQY
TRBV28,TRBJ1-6,ASLDRNNSPLH
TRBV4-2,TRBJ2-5,ASSPTSGVQETQY
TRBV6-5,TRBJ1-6,ASSYSLRTGVSPLH
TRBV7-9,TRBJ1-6,ASSFSANSPLH
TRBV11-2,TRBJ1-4,ASSLVPRVDEKLF
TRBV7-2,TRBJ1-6,ASSLRGQPATLH
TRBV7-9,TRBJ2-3,ASSLRTGSTDTQY
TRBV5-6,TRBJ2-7,ASSSRRVGSYEQY
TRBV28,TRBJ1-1,ASSSGGTTEAF
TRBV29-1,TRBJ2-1,SVEGTGGKNEQF
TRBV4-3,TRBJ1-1,ASSQPGQERAF
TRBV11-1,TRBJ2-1,ASSPRDRVWNEQF
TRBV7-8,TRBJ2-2,ASSFPGAGAGELF
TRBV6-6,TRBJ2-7,ASTQLNSYEQY
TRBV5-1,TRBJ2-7,ASSPRGGTVYEQY
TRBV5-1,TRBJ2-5,ASSVSAGAEGTQY
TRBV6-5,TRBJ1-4,ASISAGGEKLF
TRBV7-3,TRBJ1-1,ASSVGQSHTEAF
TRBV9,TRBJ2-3,ASSVSSGGTDTQY
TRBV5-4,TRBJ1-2,ASSTGGASYGYT
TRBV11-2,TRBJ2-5,ASSLGGGVAETQY
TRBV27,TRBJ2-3,ASSLYPRADTQY
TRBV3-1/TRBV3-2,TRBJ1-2,ASSPNVGPGYGYT
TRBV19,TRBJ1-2,ASSMDRGGYT
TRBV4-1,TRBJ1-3,ASSQLGQKLDGNTIY
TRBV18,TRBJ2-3,ASSSTSGGGSRLLDTQY
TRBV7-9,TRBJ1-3,ASSLRVGRNTIY
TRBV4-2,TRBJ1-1,ASSQGGAGNTEAF
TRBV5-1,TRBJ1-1,ASSQGHSTEAF
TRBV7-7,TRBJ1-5,ASSLDRNQPQH
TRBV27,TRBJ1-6,ASRIQGELGSPLH
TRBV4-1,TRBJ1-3,ASSQAVGSGNTIY
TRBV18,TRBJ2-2,ASSPQGSNTGELF
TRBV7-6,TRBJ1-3,ASSPGQGVSGNTIY
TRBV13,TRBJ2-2,ASSSVTSGGNTGELF
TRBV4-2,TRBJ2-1,ASSQAPQGGVNEQF
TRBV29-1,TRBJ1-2,SVRETNYGYT
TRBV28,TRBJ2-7,ASSFGGRGSSYEQY
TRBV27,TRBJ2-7,ASSGGGFLRGSSYEQY
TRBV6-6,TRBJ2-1,ASRPGTSSDEQF
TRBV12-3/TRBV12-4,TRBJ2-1,ADEQGQQF
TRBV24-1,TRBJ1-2,ATSRGSNYGYT
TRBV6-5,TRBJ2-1,ASSYRVNEQF
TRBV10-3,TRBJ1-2,AISQHKQGSNYGYT
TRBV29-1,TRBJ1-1,SAQTRDRNTEAF
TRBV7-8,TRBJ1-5,ASSPKGKGNSNQPQH
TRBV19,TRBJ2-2,ASSIIGGDENTGELF